This section outlines one T cell receptor (beta chain) sequence together with its context. The data originate from a study of shared clonotypes between healthy human individuals. The healthy adult donors were HIV-negative and reported no recent acute infections or vaccinations. V shed 1 base and J shed 6 bases, with 10 bases lying between them. In germline, CDR1 is SGHTA, CDR2 FQGNSA. This CDR3 spans 14 amino acids. Sequencing was performed with immunoSEQ multiplex PCR; in TCRdb, only in-frame clones are kept and a portion is missing. Of 450,000 to 500,000 clones detected, 81% appear once; the ten largest clones hold roughly 12%.

The chain combines TRBV7-2 with TRBJ2-1, with D maybe TRBD2 (6 bases). Source material: PBMCs. This receptor was obtained from a woman in her forties in good health. Some clones in this sample may be carry-over from other donors' samples. CDR3 residues: CASSLDVTSNEQFF. The DNA for the CDR3 is TGTGCCAGCAGCTTAGATGTGACTAGCAATGAGCAGTTCTTC.